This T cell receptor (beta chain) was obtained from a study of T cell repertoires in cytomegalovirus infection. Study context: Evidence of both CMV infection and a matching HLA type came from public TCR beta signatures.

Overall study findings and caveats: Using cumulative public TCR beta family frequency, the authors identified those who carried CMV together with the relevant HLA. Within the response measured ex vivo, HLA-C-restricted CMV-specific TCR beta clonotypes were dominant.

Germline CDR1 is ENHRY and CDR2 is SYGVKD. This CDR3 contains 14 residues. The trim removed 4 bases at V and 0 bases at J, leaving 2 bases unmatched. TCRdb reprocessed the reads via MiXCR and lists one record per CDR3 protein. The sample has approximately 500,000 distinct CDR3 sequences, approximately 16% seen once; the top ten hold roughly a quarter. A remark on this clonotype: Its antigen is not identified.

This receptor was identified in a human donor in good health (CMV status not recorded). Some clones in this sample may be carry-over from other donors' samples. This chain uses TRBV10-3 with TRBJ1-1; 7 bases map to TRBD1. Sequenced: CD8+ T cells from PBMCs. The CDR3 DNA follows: TGTGCCATCAGTGGGGACAGCTTGAACACTGAAGCTTTCTTT. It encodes CAISGDSLNTEAFF.